One sample yielded the 18 T cell receptor beta chains listed below, sequenced in a study of blood T cell repertoires in COVID-19. Using immunoSEQ multiplex PCR, the repertoire was profiled, and TCRdb retains in-frame clones only, with some absent. The sample yields about 87,000 clones, approximately 85% seen once. Sequenced material: peripheral blood. These receptors were taken from a woman older than 75 with COVID-19, enrolled during active disease.

The chain recombines TRBV7-3 with TRBJ1-6; 9 bases match TRBD1. The junction had 12 bases not matched to a gene; V was cut back by 4 bases and J by 2 bases. Germline lookup yields CDR1 SGHTA and CDR2 FQGTGA. The CDR3 sequence is 19 residues long. The CDR3 bases are TGTGCCAGCAGCTCCCGAACACCGGGACAGGGTACCTATAATTCACCCCTCCACTTT. As protein: CASSSRTPGQGTYNSPLHF.

The rearrangement joins TRBV13 to TRBJ2-2; TRBD1 agrees at 9 bases. V dropped 0 bases and J dropped 3; count of bases not matched to a gene: 8. CDR3 length: 18 residues. In germline, CDR1 is PRHDT, CDR2 FYEKMQ (reference sequence). CDR3 sequence (DNA): TGTGCCAGCAGCTTAGGCCCGGGACAGGGATGGGACACCGGGGAGCTGTTTTTT. Its protein is CASSLGPGQGWDTGELFF. Based on the CDR3 plus reference TRBV13 and TRBJ2-2, the full variable domain is AAGVIQSPRHLIKEKRETATLKCYPIPRHDTVYWYQQGPGQDPQFLISFYEKMQSDKGSIPDRFSAQQFSDYHSELNMSSLELGDSALYFCASSLGPGQGWDTGELFFGEGSRLTVL.

The chain carries TRBV7-3 and TRBJ2-3, with a weak D call TRBD2 (6 bases). V lost 3 bases and J 1 base, leaving 8 bases between the germline ends. This CDR3 spans 14 amino acids. CDR1 and CDR2 (germline): SGHTA, FQGTGA. Here the CDR3 DNA reads TGTGCCAGCAGCTTCACGGGGGGCACAGATACGCAGTATTTT. Its protein product is CASSFTGGTDTQYF.

This chain joins TRBV28 and TRBJ2-5; TRBD2 aligns across 9 bases. The CDR3 contains 16 residues. Looked up from germline, CDR1 is MDHEN and CDR2 is SYDVKM. J gave up 3 bases and V 5 bases, and 10 bases lay outside the gene matches. The CDR3 region has the DNA TGTGCCAGCAGTAACAGTGTTAGCGGGGGCGAAGAGACCCAGTACTTC. Its translation is CASSNSVSGGEETQYF.

The chain joins TRBV5-4 to TRBJ2-3; 11 bases are shared with TRBD2. The ends lost 0 bases at V and 6 bases at J; junction bases unmatched: 9. Germline V gene data show CDR1 as SGHNT and CDR2 as YYREEE (reference sequence). The CDR3 length is 17 residues. CDR3 residues: CASSLGSGGAVLDTQYF. DNA for the CDR3: TGTGCCAGCAGCTTGGGTAGCGGGGGGGCCGTGTTGGATACGCAGTATTTT.

This clone was picked up a small number of times. This chain uses TRBV18 with TRBJ1-2, with TRBD1 matching 9 bases. V gave up 4 bases and J gave up 9 bases; unmatched junction bases: 9. Germline V CDR1 and CDR2: KGHSH, LQKENI. The length of the CDR3 is 14 residues. The CDR3: CASSLDRDRVRYTF. In nucleotides, the CDR3 is TGTGCCAGCTCACTAGACCGGGACAGGGTCCGCTACACCTTC.

The chain has TRBV23-1 and TRBJ2-7; TRBD1 agrees at 9 bases. TRBV23-1 is treated as an ORF (open reading frame) with a function not yet certain. After removal of 3 bases from V and 2 bases from J, the junction contained 20 bases not matched to a gene. CDR3 size: 20 residues. The CDR3 here is CASSHSPGQGYGSLTYEQYF. The CDR3 DNA reads as TGCGCCAGCAGTCACTCCCCGGGACAGGGTTACGGGTCCCTAACCTACGAGCAGTACTTC.

The CDR3 DNA reads TGTGCCAGCTCACCACTGCCTCGGTCCTATAATTCACCCCTCCACTTT. Translating it yields CASSPLPRSYNSPLHF. The chain joins TRBV18 to TRBJ1-6; D not resolved. The CDR3 extends over 16 amino acids. V lost 1 base, J lost 1 base, and 8 bases lay in between. Germline assignment: CDR1 KGHSH and CDR2 LQKENI.

This chain uses TRBV5-1 with TRBJ1-4; 8 bases agree with TRBD1. CDR1 and CDR2 from the germline V gene are SGHRS and YFSETQ. After removal of 4 bases from V and 8 bases from J, the junction contained 7 bases not matched to a gene. The CDR3 length is 14 residues. The CDR3 spells CASSKTGAGEKLFF. CDR3 nucleotides: TGCGCCAGCAGCAAGACAGGGGCTGGCGAAAAACTGTTTTTT.

The gene calls are TRBV27 and TRBJ2-1; the D is unclear. The CDR3 is 14 amino acids. V lost 2 bases, J lost 1 base, and 6 bases lay in between. CDR1 and CDR2 from the germline V gene are MNHEY and SMNVEV (reference sequence). CDR3 nucleotides: TGTGCCAGCAGTTTAGTAGTTTCCTACAATGAGCAGTTCTTC. It encodes CASSLVVSYNEQFF.

Only one count was recorded for this clone. The chain couples TRBV11-3 to TRBJ2-3; 16 bases are a match to TRBD2. This CDR3 has 18 residues. The germline V gene has CDR1 SGHNT and CDR2 YENEEA. V lost 5 bases, J lost 0 bases, and 5 bases stayed unmatched. The CDR3 coding sequence is TGTGCCAGCAGCCCCGGGACTAGCGGGGGGGAAAGCACAGATACGCAGTATTTT. The encoded protein is CASSPGTSGGESTDTQYF.

The chain couples TRBV6-2 or TRBV6-3 to TRBJ2-7, with D possibly being TRBD2 (6 bases). The germline V and J ends were trimmed by 2 bases and 1 base, with 9 bases remaining between them. The CDR3 has 14 amino acids. Germline CDR1 reads MNHEY; CDR2 reads SVGEGT. CDR3 amino acids: CASSYPGVSYEQYF. Here the CDR3 DNA reads TGTGCCAGCAGTTACCCGGGAGTGTCCTACGAGCAGTACTTC.

The CDR3 spells CASSSTGGHTF. In DNA form, the CDR3 reads TGTGCCAGCAGTTCGACAGGGGGCCACACCTTC. V is TRBV28 and J is TRBJ1-2; 10 positions agree with TRBD1. The CDR3 covers 11 residues. With V trimmed by 4 bases and J by 12 bases, 2 bases remained unmatched. Germline values: CDR1 MDHEN, CDR2 SYDVKM.

This clone was seen a single time. The CDR3 here is CASSLGGGVPYEQYF. The CDR3 nucleotides read TGTGCCAGCAGCTTAGGGGGCGGAGTACCCTACGAGCAGTACTTC. The gene calls are TRBV7-3 and TRBJ2-7, with D perhaps matching TRBD1 (6 bases). With 2 bases removed from V and 2 bases from J, the gap between germline ends came to 13 bases. The CDR3 length is 15 residues. Germline CDR1 and CDR2: SGHTA and FQGTGA.

The rearrangement links TRBV6-6 to TRBJ1-3; 7 nucleotides line up with TRBD1. The germline CDR1 and CDR2 sequences are MNHNY and SVGAGI (reference sequence). Unmatched junction bases numbered 4, after V lost 5 bases and J lost 0 bases. The CDR3 runs 15 residues. The CDR3 region is CASSARDSSGNTIYF. CDR3 DNA: TGTGCCAGCAGTGCTCGGGACAGCTCTGGAAACACCATATATTTT.

The genes are TRBV5-1 and TRBJ1-1; D not certain. V lost 0 bases and J 1 base, leaving 4 bases between the germline ends. Germline V CDR1 and CDR2: SGHRS, YFSETQ. The CDR3 contains 13 residues. CDR3 coding DNA: TGCGCCAGCAGCTTGGTAGCGAACACTGAAGCTTTCTTT. The encoded protein is CASSLVANTEAFF.

CDR3 loop: CASSPSSYEQYF. CDR3 in DNA: TGTGCCAGCAGTCCGAGTTCTTACGAGCAGTACTTC. V gene TRBV6-6 combines with J gene TRBJ2-7, with D unresolved. The germline V and J ends were trimmed by 5 bases and 4 bases, with 9 bases remaining between them. This CDR3 is 12 amino acids long. The V gene's germline CDR1 is MNHNY and CDR2 SVGAGI (reference sequence).

The V gene is TRBV14, the J gene TRBJ2-2; a weak D match, TRBD2 (5 bases). Germline CDR1 and CDR2: SGHDN and FVKESK. The CDR3 loop spans 13 amino acids. The V end was cut by 2 bases, the J end by 7 bases, with 8 bases between. The CDR3 spells CASSQIRDGELFF. The CDR3 region has the DNA TGTGCCAGCAGCCAAATTCGGGACGGGGAGCTGTTTTTT.